This TCR beta chain derives from a study of blood T cell repertoires in COVID-19. Whole-study context: The origin of the acute and convalescent COVID-19 samples was the United States, Italy and Spain. T cells, B-cell-depleted T cells, or PBMCs provided the cDNA or gDNA that served as material.

Adults between roughly 18 and 89 years of age took part from 24 US areas. Authors' methods: How many nucleated cells were present was estimated from reference gene primer amplification. Using immunoSEQ multiplex PCR, the repertoire was profiled, and TCRdb retains in-frame clones only, with some absent. V, J and clone size were drawn from that table, and D and trimming were deduced from the DNA. The data hold some 270,000 clones, with around 89% observed a single time. The CDR3 totals 15 residues. Germline V gene sequence: CDR1 ENHRY, CDR2 SYGVKD. Trimming at V came to 0 bases and at J to 1 base, leaving 2 bases not matched to a gene.

The sequenced sample consisted of PBMCs or T cells enriched from blood (not recorded which). The clonotype originates from a woman in her twenties or thirties with acute COVID-19. This sequence joins TRBV10-3 and TRBJ2-5; 7 positions agree with TRBD1. This chain's CDR3 is CAISESTGSQETQYF. The CDR3 DNA sequence: TGTGCCATCAGTGAGTCGACAGGGTCCCAAGAGACCCAGTACTTC.